What follows are 30 T cell receptor beta chains derived from one specimen sequenced in a study of blood T cell repertoires in COVID-19. This table comes from immunoSEQ multiplex PCR, and its TCRdb copy is limited to in-frame clones, with some not included. The sample lists about 400,000 clones; 70% to 90% were seen once. The sample consisted of PBMCs or T cells enriched from blood (not recorded which). The receptors shown here come from a woman younger than 35 with acute COVID-19.

The V and J genes are TRBV10-2 and TRBJ1-2; D is perhaps TRBD1 (5 bases). The CDR3 extends over 13 amino acids. Germline-derived CDR1 and CDR2 are WSHSY and SAAADI. The V end was cut by 8 bases, the J end by 7 bases, with 17 bases between. CDR3 loop: CASLGVGAAGYTF. DNA of the CDR3: TGCGCCAGCCTTGGGGTAGGGGCGGCTGGCTACACCTTC.

The chain joins TRBV12-3 or TRBV12-4 to TRBJ1-1; D not resolved. The CDR3 loop spans 13 amino acids. Trimming removed 11 bases from V and 1 base from J, with 14 bases in between. CDR3 loop: CAVQFRKNTEAFF. The DNA for the CDR3 is TGTGCCGTTCAGTTTCGAAAGAACACTGAAGCTTTCTTT.

The chain couples TRBV9 to TRBJ1-5; possibly TRBD1 for D (6 bases). V lost 4 bases and J lost 7, with 9 bases in between. CDR1 is SGDLS, CDR2 YYNGEE, per germline. The CDR3 runs to 12 residues. The CDR3 reads CASSPGDQPQHF. The CDR3 DNA reads TGTGCCAGCAGCCCAGGGGACCAGCCCCAGCATTTT. Supplemented by reference TRBV9 and TRBJ1-5, the full variable domain reads DSGVTQTPKHLITATGQRVTLRCSPRSGDLSVYWYQQSLDQGLQFLIQYYNGEERAKGNILERFSAQQFPDLHSELNLSSLELGDSALYFCASSPGDQPQHFGDGTRLSIL.

This rearrangement joins TRBV5-1 to TRBJ1-3; 7 bases align to TRBD1. V lost 2 bases and J lost 0; bases outside the gene matches: 8. Germline CDR1 and CDR2: SGHRS and YFSETQ. This CDR3 region has 17 residues. The CDR3 DNA is TGCGCCAGCAGCTTTACAGGGGAAGACCTCTCTGGAAACACCATATATTTT. Its translation is CASSFTGEDLSGNTIYF.

The rearrangement joins TRBV5-1 to TRBJ1-1, with D uncertain. CDR3 length equals 15 residues. Per the germline V gene, CDR1 is SGHRS and CDR2 is YFSETQ. V lost 4 bases and J lost 2, with 15 bases in between. This chain's CDR3 is CASSTDKAINTEAFF. The CDR3 DNA follows: TGCGCCAGCAGCACCGACAAGGCAATTAACACTGAAGCTTTCTTT.

J is TRBJ2-5 and V is TRBV11-3; perhaps TRBD2 as D (6 bases). The CDR3 has 13 amino acids. The germline gives CDR1 SGHNT, CDR2 YENEEA. V shed 5 bases and J shed 2 bases, with 9 bases lying between them. CDR3 loop: CASSEGLQETQYF. The CDR3 nucleotides read TGTGCCAGCAGCGAGGGACTTCAAGAGACCCAGTACTTC.

CDR3 sequence (DNA): TGTGCCAGCAGCTTAGTACAACAGAACTACGAGCAGTACTTC. Translation gives CASSLVQQNYEQYF. The chain joins TRBV11-2 to TRBJ2-7; no clear D. Germline CDR1 SGHAT, CDR2 FQNNGV. Trimming pared 1 base from V and 3 bases from J, leaving 10 bases between. The CDR3 sequence is 14 residues long.

This chain links TRBV27 with TRBJ1-2; maybe TRBD1 (5 bases). The CDR3 contains 15 residues. In germline, CDR1 is MNHEY, CDR2 SMNVEV (reference sequence). The ends were cut back, 5 bases at V and 7 bases at J, with 20 bases in the middle. The CDR3 nucleotides are TGTGCCAGCAGTCGCCTTGGGGGGGGTACTCGTGGCTACACCTTC. It translates to CASSRLGGGTRGYTF.

V and J are TRBV7-3 and TRBJ1-1, with TRBD1 as a possible D gene (5 bases). There are 14 residues in the CDR3. Deletions cut 5 bases from V and 1 base from J, with 11 bases between. Germline CDR1 is SGHTA and CDR2 is FQGTGA. The CDR3: CASSLEGQNTEAFF. Written as DNA, the CDR3 is TGTGCCAGCAGCCTGGAAGGACAGAACACTGAAGCTTTCTTT.

The rearrangement uses TRBV5-8 and TRBJ1-5, with D hard to call. The CDR3 consists of 14 residues. Germline V gene lookup returns CDR1 SGHTS and CDR2 YDEGEE. V was cut by 0 bases and J by 6 bases, with 10 bases left in between. CDR3 in amino acids: CASSLAWAGQPQHF. In DNA, the CDR3 is TGTGCCAGCAGCTTGGCCTGGGCGGGTCAGCCCCAGCATTTT.

The chain carries TRBV19 and TRBJ1-5, with a possible D match to TRBD1 (5 bases). The germline V gene has CDR1 LNHDA and CDR2 SQIVND (reference sequence). CDR3 length: 14 residues. V was pared by 3 bases and J by 7 bases, with 13 bases between. The CDR3 here is CASSIGREGQPQHF. As DNA, the CDR3 is TGTGCCAGTAGTATCGGCAGGGAAGGACAGCCCCAGCATTTT.

This clone was recorded only once. V and J are TRBV12-3 or TRBV12-4 and TRBJ2-2, with TRBD1 matching over 7 bases. The junction had 3 bases not matched to a gene; V was cut back by 6 bases and J by 5 bases. The CDR3 extends over 13 amino acids. CDR3 amino acids: CASRGTVTGELFF. Here the CDR3 DNA reads TGTGCCAGCAGGGGGACAGTTACCGGGGAGCTGTTTTTT.

This chain uses TRBV5-1 with TRBJ2-7, with D possibly being TRBD2 (5 bases). Germline lookup yields CDR1 SGHRS and CDR2 YFSETQ. The CDR3 contains 14 residues. Trimming left V 1 base short and J 7 bases short, with 15 bases between. CDR3: CASSLRGEVVEQYF. Here the CDR3 DNA reads TGCGCCAGCAGCTTGCGGGGAGAGGTGGTGGAGCAGTACTTC.

This rearrangement joins TRBV19 to TRBJ2-2; TRBD2 might be the D (6 bases). Germline CDR1 and CDR2: LNHDA and SQIVND (reference sequence). V was shortened by 6 bases and J by 0 bases, with 8 bases between the two germline ends. The CDR3 consists of 14 residues. The CDR3 loop is CASREGPNTGELFF. CDR3 in DNA: TGTGCCAGTAGGGAGGGTCCGAACACCGGGGAGCTGTTTTTT.

This sequence joins TRBV4-1 and TRBJ1-2, with 7 bases identical to TRBD1. This CDR3 has 14 residues. Unmatched junction bases numbered 5, after V lost 5 bases and J lost 2 bases. Germline V gene lookup returns CDR1 MGHRA and CDR2 YSYEKL. The CDR3 here is CASSSDRANYGYTF. Here the CDR3 DNA reads TGCGCCAGCAGCTCCGACAGGGCCAACTATGGCTACACCTTC.

The genes are TRBV2 and TRBJ1-6, with D perhaps TRBD1 (5 bases). Germline lookup yields CDR1 SNHLY and CDR2 FYNNEI. This CDR3 is built from 16 residues. Deletions cut 3 bases from V and 7 bases from J, with 16 bases between. The CDR3 DNA follows: TGTGCCAGCAGTGAGGTTGGTGGCAGGGCGAATTCACCCCTCCACTTT. It yields the protein CASSEVGGRANSPLHF.

The sample holds a few counts of this clone. DNA of the CDR3: TGTGCCAGCAGTTTAACCGGACAGGGCCCCTACGAGCAGTACTTC. Its protein is CASSLTGQGPYEQYF. The V gene is TRBV27, the J gene TRBJ2-7; 8 bases are shared with TRBD1. Unmatched junction bases numbered 5, after V lost 2 bases and J lost 2 bases. Germline V gene data show CDR1 as MNHEY and CDR2 as SMNVEV (reference sequence). The CDR3 spans 15 residues.

The gene calls are TRBV10-1 and TRBJ2-2; TRBD2 aligns across 8 bases. The V and J ends lost 3 bases and 4 bases, in that order; junction bases with no gene match: 4. This CDR3 has 15 amino acids. Germline V gene sequence: CDR1 WNHNN, CDR2 SYGVQD (reference sequence). This CDR3 is CASSESGSPTGELFF. The CDR3, as DNA: TGCGCCAGCAGTGAAAGCGGGAGCCCCACCGGGGAGCTGTTTTTT.

The V and J genes are TRBV5-1 and TRBJ1-1; D is perhaps TRBD1 (5 bases). V dropped 0 bases and J dropped 2 bases, with 8 bases sitting between them. The CDR3 contains 14 residues. Germline CDR1 SGHRS, CDR2 YFSETQ. The CDR3 loop is CASSLEQGNTEAFF. The DNA of the CDR3 is TGCGCCAGCAGCTTGGAGCAGGGAAACACTGAAGCTTTCTTT.

This clone has only a few counts. The rearrangement uses TRBV27 and TRBJ2-2; D perhaps matches TRBD2 (5 bases). The V end lost 2 bases, the J end lost 4 bases, and 11 bases lay between the germline ends. Germline CDR1 and CDR2: MNHEY and SMNVEV (reference sequence). This CDR3 comprises 15 residues. CDR3 sequence: CASSLGLAPTGELFF. CDR3 in DNA: TGTGCCAGCAGTTTAGGGCTAGCTCCCACCGGGGAGCTGTTTTTT.

The gene calls are TRBV2 and TRBJ2-1; D is unresolved. The ends were cut back, 7 bases at V and 5 bases at J, with 6 bases in the middle. This CDR3 is built from 11 residues. CDR1 is SNHLY and CDR2 is FYNNEI in the germline V gene. In DNA, the CDR3 is TGTGCCAGCATTTCCAACAATGAGCAGTTCTTC. Protein: CASISNNEQFF.

This CDR3 is CASSQDSGTGTVGYEQYF. The DNA of the CDR3 is TGCGCCAGCAGCCAAGATTCCGGAACAGGGACAGTCGGCTACGAGCAGTACTTC. This chain links TRBV4-3 with TRBJ2-7, with 7 bases fitting TRBD1. The V gene end was trimmed by 0 bases and the J gene end by 3 bases; junction bases not matched to a gene: 14. Per the germline V gene, CDR1 is LGHNA and CDR2 is YSLEER. The CDR3 covers 18 residues.

The gene calls are TRBV30 and TRBJ2-1; 12 bases are shared with TRBD2. The junction had 11 bases not matched to a gene; V was cut back by 2 bases and J by 9 bases. CDR1 and CDR2 from the germline V gene are GTSNPN and SVGIG (reference sequence). The CDR3 loop spans 16 amino acids. CDR3 coding DNA: TGTGCCTGGAGTCGGGGGCTAGCGGGAGGGCCTATTGAGCAGTTCTTC. As protein: CAWSRGLAGGPIEQFF. Complete variable domain (other parts from reference TRBV30 and TRBJ2-1): SQTIHQWPATLVQPVGSPLSLECTVEGTSNPNLYWYRQAAGRGLQLLFYSVGIGQISSEVPQNLSASRPQDRQFILSSKKLLLSDSGFYLCAWSRGLAGGPIEQFFGPGTRLTVL.

The chain links TRBV28 to TRBJ1-2; D is ambiguous. Trimming took off 10 bases at V and 5 bases at J, with 14 bases between the two ends. The CDR3 extends over 12 amino acids. Germline CDR1 reads MDHEN; CDR2 reads SYDVKM. As DNA, the CDR3 is TGTGCCACCGCCTACCTTGAATATGGCTACACCTTC. Translating it yields CATAYLEYGYTF.

The rearrangement links TRBV5-4 to TRBJ2-1, with 10 positions matching TRBD2. The CDR3 length is 15 residues. The V and J ends lost 4 bases and 4 bases, in that order; junction bases with no gene match: 5. Germline CDR1 is SGHNT and CDR2 is YYREEE (reference sequence). The CDR3 spells CASSVAAGGYNEQFF. CDR3 DNA: TGTGCCAGCAGCGTCGCAGCGGGGGGGTACAATGAGCAGTTCTTC.

The chain couples TRBV10-1 to TRBJ2-2, with no clear D. The CDR3 is made up of 15 amino acids. Germline CDR1 and CDR2: WNHNN and SYGVQD (reference sequence). Trimming removed 3 bases from V and 1 base from J, with 9 bases in between. CDR3 loop: CASSDARLNTGELFF. For the CDR3, the DNA is TGCGCCAGCAGTGACGCTAGGCTGAACACCGGGGAGCTGTTTTTT.

The chain recombines TRBV25-1 with TRBJ1-1, with D possibly being TRBD1 (6 bases). This CDR3 contains 12 residues. Trimming cost V 7 bases and J 5 bases, with 11 bases left between them. Germline CDR1 reads MGHDK; CDR2 reads SYGVNS. CDR3 sequence (DNA): TGTGCCAGCAAGGACAGTCGGACTGAAGCTTTCTTT. Its translation: CASKDSRTEAFF.

The genes are TRBV27 and TRBJ2-7; D is undetermined. This CDR3 contains 14 residues. The V end lost 5 bases, the J end lost 2 bases, and 13 bases lay between the germline ends. Looked up from germline, CDR1 is MNHEY and CDR2 is SMNVEV (reference sequence). The CDR3 bases are TGTGCCAGCAGTCCCACCGCCGGTGCCTACGAGCAGTACTTC. It translates to CASSPTAGAYEQYF.

J is TRBJ1-3 and V is TRBV6-4; D is perhaps TRBD1 (5 bases). There are 14 residues in the CDR3. Germline V gene lookup returns CDR1 MRHNA and CDR2 SNTAGT. V was trimmed by 5 bases and J by 4 bases, leaving 12 bases between them. CDR3 sequence: CASSSRAKGNTIYF. The CDR3, as DNA: TGTGCCAGCAGTAGCAGGGCCAAGGGAAACACCATATATTTT.

V is TRBV29-1 and J is TRBJ1-1; possible D gene TRBD1, 5 bases. Trimming removed 7 bases at V and 1 base at J, with 10 bases between. This CDR3 is 12 amino acids long. Germline loops: CDR1 SQVTM, CDR2 ANQGSEA. The CDR3, as DNA: TGCAGCGCTGGACACCAGAACACTGAAGCTTTCTTT. Translated, it gives CSAGHQNTEAFF.